These 14 T cell receptor beta chains share one sample of origin, sequenced in a study of blood T cell repertoires in COVID-19. The assay was immunoSEQ multiplex PCR, and TCRdb's table has in-frame clones only and misses some. Counted here are about 190,000 clones, around 84% occurring once; the ten biggest clones make up around 19%. Sequenced input: peripheral blood. These receptors all stem from a human donor in a cohort sampled during active COVID-19.

The chain couples TRBV7-8 to TRBJ2-3, with a tentative D call TRBD1 (6 bases). V was trimmed by 1 base and J by 0 bases, leaving 14 bases between them. CDR3 length: 17 residues. Germline loops: CDR1 SGHVS, CDR2 FQNEAQ. CDR3 protein: CASSLVGQLASTDTQYF. DNA of the CDR3: TGTGCCAGCAGCTTAGTCGGACAGCTCGCGAGCACAGATACGCAGTATTTT.

The chain carries TRBV7-2 and TRBJ2-6; weak D call: TRBD2 (6 bases). The V end lost 3 bases, the J end lost 3 bases, and 15 bases lay between the germline ends. CDR3 length: 17 residues. From germline, CDR1 is SGHTA and CDR2 FQGNSA. The CDR3 DNA reads as TGTGCCAGCAGCTTCGATTGGGGGGTTAGTGGGGCCAACGTCCTGACTTTC. This sequence encodes CASSFDWGVSGANVLTF.

The chain joins TRBV27 to TRBJ1-6; TRBD1 is a possible D gene (6 bases). The CDR3 has 15 residues. V lost 0 bases to trimming and J lost 10 bases, with 13 bases between them. CDR1 is MNHEY, CDR2 SMNVEV, per germline (reference sequence). The CDR3: CASSLSKGGGSPLHF. The CDR3 coding sequence is TGTGCCAGCAGTTTATCGAAAGGGGGTGGGTCACCCCTCCACTTT.

The gene calls are TRBV15 and TRBJ2-2, with a weak D call TRBD2 (6 bases). The germline V and J ends were trimmed by 8 bases and 0 bases, with 10 bases remaining between them. This CDR3 has 14 residues. The germline V gene encodes CDR1 LNHNV and CDR2 YYDKDF (reference sequence). CDR3 sequence reads: CATRDLSNTGELFF. The DNA of the CDR3 is TGTGCCACCCGGGACTTATCGAACACCGGGGAGCTGTTTTTT.

The rearrangement links TRBV6-5 to TRBJ1-2, with no clear D. This CDR3 has 14 residues. Trimming took off 11 bases at V and 4 bases at J, with 20 bases between the two ends. Germline loops: CDR1 MNHEY, CDR2 SVGAGI. CDR3 nucleotides: TGTGCCGCCAAGATTGGCAGACCAGGCTATGGCTACACCTTC. Its translation is CAAKIGRPGYGYTF.

V gene TRBV19 combines with J gene TRBJ1-1; possible D gene TRBD1, 5 bases. The V end was cut by 5 bases, the J end by 1 base, with 14 bases between. Germline-derived CDR1 and CDR2 are LNHDA and SQIVND (reference sequence). The length of the CDR3 is 15 residues. The CDR3 region is CASSPLRARNTEAFF. In DNA, the CDR3 is TGTGCCAGTAGTCCCCTCAGGGCACGGAACACTGAAGCTTTCTTT.

The V call is TRBV6-5, the J call TRBJ2-1, with 10 bases matching TRBD2. The CDR3 totals 15 residues. CDR1 and CDR2 from the germline V gene are MNHEY and SVGAGI. With 5 bases clipped from V and 9 bases from J, the junction kept 10 bases outside the gene matches. CDR3: CASSRPSGGGAEQFF. The CDR3, as DNA: TGTGCCAGCAGTAGGCCTAGCGGGGGAGGTGCTGAGCAGTTCTTC.

The V gene is TRBV21-1, the J gene TRBJ2-7; the table's D call, TRBD1, was not checked against the DNA. TRBV21-1 constitutes a pseudogene. This CDR3 is 18 amino acids long. The CDR3 DNA is TGTGCCAGCAAAGCAGGTACTGTCCCGGGACAGGGTAGTCACGAGCAGTACGTC. Protein sequence: CASKAGTVPGQGSHEQYV.

The sample holds a few counts of this clone. The V and J genes are TRBV29-1 and TRBJ2-2; 7 nucleotides align to TRBD2. In germline, CDR1 is SQVTM, CDR2 ANQGSEA. The ends lost 6 bases at V and 2 bases at J; junction bases unmatched: 6. The CDR3 loop spans 14 amino acids. The CDR3 DNA reads as TGCAGCGTCTCCGGGACTATCAACACCGGGGAGCTGTTTTTT. This codes for CSVSGTINTGELFF.

V and J are TRBV18 and TRBJ1-2; 8 nucleotides align to TRBD1. Germline V gene lookup returns CDR1 KGHSH and CDR2 LQKENI. With V trimmed by 2 bases and J by 3 bases, 5 bases remained unmatched. The CDR3 runs to 15 residues. DNA for the CDR3: TGTGCCAGCTCACCAGGACAGGGATTTGACTATGGCTACACCTTC. Amino acids: CASSPGQGFDYGYTF.

This rearrangement joins TRBV9 to TRBJ1-6; D uncertain. The CDR3 is 14 amino acids. V was pared by 3 bases and J by 9 bases, with 13 bases between. CDR1 is SGDLS and CDR2 is YYNGEE in the germline V gene. This CDR3 is CASSGGVGVSPLHF. The CDR3 coding sequence is TGTGCCAGCAGCGGAGGAGTCGGGGTTTCACCCCTCCACTTT.

This chain joins TRBV11-2 and TRBJ2-7; D gene uncertain. Germline loops: CDR1 SGHAT, CDR2 FQNNGV. The CDR3 runs to 13 residues. With 1 base removed from V and 5 bases from J, the gap between germline ends came to 9 bases. CDR3 nucleotides: TGTGCCAGCAGCTTAGGCCGGGTCCACGAGCAGTACGTC. Translated, it gives CASSLGRVHEQYV.

CDR3 nucleotide sequence: TGTGCCACCGGACAGGGTGAGGAGTCACCCCTCCACTTT. Its translation: CATGQGEESPLHF. The V gene is TRBV10-3, the J gene TRBJ1-6; 8 bases align to TRBD1. V lost 10 bases to trimming and J lost 10 bases; unmatched junction nucleotides: 9. This CDR3 comprises 13 residues. The germline gives CDR1 ENHRY, CDR2 SYGVKD.

The chain is built from TRBV11-2 and TRBJ1-4; tentative D call: TRBD1 (6 bases). V was pared by 5 bases and J by 3 bases, with 13 bases between. The CDR3 runs 15 residues. Germline CDR1 SGHAT, CDR2 FQNNGV. The CDR3 DNA reads TGTGCCAGCAGCGCTAACAGGGCAGCTAATGAAAAACTGTTTTTT. Protein: CASSANRAANEKLFF.